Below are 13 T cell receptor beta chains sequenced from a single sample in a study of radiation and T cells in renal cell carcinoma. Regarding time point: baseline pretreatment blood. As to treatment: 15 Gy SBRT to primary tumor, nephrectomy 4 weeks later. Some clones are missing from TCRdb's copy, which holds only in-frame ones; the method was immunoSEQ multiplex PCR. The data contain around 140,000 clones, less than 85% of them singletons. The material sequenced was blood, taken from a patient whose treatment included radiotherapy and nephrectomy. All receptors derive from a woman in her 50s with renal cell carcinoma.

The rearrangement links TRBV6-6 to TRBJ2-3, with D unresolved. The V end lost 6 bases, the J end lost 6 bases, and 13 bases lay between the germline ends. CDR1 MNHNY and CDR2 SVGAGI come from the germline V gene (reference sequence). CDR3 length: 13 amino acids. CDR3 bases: TGTGCCAGCAGGCCGGGCCTTCACGATACGCAGTATTTT. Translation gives CASRPGLHDTQYF.

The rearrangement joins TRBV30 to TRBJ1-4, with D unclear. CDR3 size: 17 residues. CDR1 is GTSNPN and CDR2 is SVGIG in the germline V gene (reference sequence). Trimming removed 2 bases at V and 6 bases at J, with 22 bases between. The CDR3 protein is CAWSNSQVSLGYEKLFF. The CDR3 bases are TGTGCCTGGAGTAACAGCCAAGTGTCCTTGGGTTATGAAAAACTGTTTTTT.

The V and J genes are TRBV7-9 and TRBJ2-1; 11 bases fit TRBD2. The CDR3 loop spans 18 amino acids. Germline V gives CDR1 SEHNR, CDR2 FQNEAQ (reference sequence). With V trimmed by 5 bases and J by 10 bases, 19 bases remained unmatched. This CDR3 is CASSPLGLAVNQKGEQFF. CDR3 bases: TGTGCCAGCAGCCCACTGGGACTAGCGGTCAACCAGAAGGGGGAGCAGTTCTTC.

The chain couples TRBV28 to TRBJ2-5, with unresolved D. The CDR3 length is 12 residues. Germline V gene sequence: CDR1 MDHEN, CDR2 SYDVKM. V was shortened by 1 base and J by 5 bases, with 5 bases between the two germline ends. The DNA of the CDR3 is TGTGCCAGCAGTTTATATCTGGAGACCCAGTACTTC. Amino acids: CASSLYLETQYF. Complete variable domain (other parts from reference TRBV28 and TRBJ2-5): DVKVTQSSRYLVKRTGEKVFLECVQDMDHENMFWYRQDPGLGLRLIYFSYDVKMKEKGDIPEGYSVSREKKERFSLILESASTNQTSMYLCASSLYLETQYFGPGTRLLVL.

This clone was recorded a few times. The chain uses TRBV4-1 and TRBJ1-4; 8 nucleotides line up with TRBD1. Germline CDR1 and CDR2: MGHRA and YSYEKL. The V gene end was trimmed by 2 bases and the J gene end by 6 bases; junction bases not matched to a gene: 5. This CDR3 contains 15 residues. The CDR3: CASSQPDRVDEKLFF. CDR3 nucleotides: TGCGCCAGCAGCCAACCGGACAGGGTTGATGAAAAACTGTTTTTT.

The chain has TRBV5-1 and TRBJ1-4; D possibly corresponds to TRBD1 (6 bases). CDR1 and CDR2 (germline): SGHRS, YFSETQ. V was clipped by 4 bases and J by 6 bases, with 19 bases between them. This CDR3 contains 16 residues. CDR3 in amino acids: CASSPPSGDGDEKLFF. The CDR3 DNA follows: TGCGCCAGCAGCCCACCCTCAGGGGACGGCGATGAAAAACTGTTTTTT.

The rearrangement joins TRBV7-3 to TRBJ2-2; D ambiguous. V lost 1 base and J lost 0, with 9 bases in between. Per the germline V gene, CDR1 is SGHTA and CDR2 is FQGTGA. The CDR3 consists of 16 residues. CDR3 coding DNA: TGTGCCAGCAGCTTAAATGGACGGACGAACACCGGGGAGCTGTTTTTT. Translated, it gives CASSLNGRTNTGELFF.

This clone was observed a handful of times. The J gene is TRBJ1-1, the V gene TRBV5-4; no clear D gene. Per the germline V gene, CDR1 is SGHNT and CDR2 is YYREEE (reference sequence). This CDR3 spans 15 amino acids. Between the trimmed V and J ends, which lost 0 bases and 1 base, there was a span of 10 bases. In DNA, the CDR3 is TGTGCCAGCAGCTTGGGGGCTCCTGGGAACACTGAAGCTTTCTTT. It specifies CASSLGAPGNTEAFF. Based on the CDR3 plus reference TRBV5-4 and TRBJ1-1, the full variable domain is ETGVTQSPTHLIKTRGQQVTLRCSSQSGHNTVSWYQQALGQGPQFIFQYYREEENGRGNFPPRFSGLQFPNYSSELNVNALELDDSALYLCASSLGAPGNTEAFFGQGTRLTVV.

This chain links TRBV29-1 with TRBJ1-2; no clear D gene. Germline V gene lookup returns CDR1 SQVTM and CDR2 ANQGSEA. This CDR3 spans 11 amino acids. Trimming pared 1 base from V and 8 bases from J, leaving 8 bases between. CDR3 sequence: CSVEGVWGYTF. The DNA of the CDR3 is TGCAGCGTTGAAGGGGTATGGGGCTACACCTTC.

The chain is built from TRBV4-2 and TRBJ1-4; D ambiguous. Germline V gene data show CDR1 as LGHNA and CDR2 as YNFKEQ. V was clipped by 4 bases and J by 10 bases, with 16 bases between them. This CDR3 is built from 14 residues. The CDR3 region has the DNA TGTGCCAGCAGCCCTCGGGATAATGATGGAAAACTGTTTTTT. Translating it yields CASSPRDNDGKLFF.

The CDR3 sequence is CATEMETEAFF. The CDR3 region has the DNA TGTGCCACCGAAATGGAGACTGAAGCTTTCTTT. The genes are TRBV6-5 and TRBJ1-1; D ambiguous. Germline lookup yields CDR1 MNHEY and CDR2 SVGAGI. CDR3 length: 11 residues. Trimming left V 10 bases short and J 5 bases short, with 11 bases between.

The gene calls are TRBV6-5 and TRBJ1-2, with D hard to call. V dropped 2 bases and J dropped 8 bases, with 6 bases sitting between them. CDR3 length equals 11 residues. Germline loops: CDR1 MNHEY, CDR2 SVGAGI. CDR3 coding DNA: TGTGCCAGCAGTTACGGCCGGGGCTACACCTTC. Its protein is CASSYGRGYTF.

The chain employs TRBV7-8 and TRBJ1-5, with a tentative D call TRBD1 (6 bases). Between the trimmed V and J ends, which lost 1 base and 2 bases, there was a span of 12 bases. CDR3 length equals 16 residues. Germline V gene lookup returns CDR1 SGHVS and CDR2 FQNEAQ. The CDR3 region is CASSLVGHRGNQPQHF. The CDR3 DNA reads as TGTGCCAGCAGCTTAGTAGGCCACAGGGGCAATCAGCCCCAGCATTTT.